The 15 T cell receptor beta chains below were found in one sample sequenced in a study of cytomegalovirus exposure and HLA in healthy donors. PCR amplification relied on 60 Vbeta primers (plus 13 Jbeta primers). Generated by immunoSEQ multiplex PCR, the TCRdb table keeps only in-frame clones and is missing some. The sample has about 180,000 clones; about three quarters are singletons. Source material: PBMCs. The source of these receptors is a man aged 35 to 55 in good health and CMV-seronegative.

Only one count was recorded for this clone. The chain joins TRBV30 to TRBJ1-4; TRBD1 is a possible D gene (6 bases). CDR3 size: 13 residues. Trimming removed 0 bases at V and 14 bases at J, with 16 bases between. Germline V gives CDR1 GTSNPN, CDR2 SVGIG (reference sequence). The CDR3 spells CAWSVQGRAWLFF. DNA for the CDR3: TGTGCCTGGAGTGTGCAGGGGCGGGCGTGGCTGTTTTTT.

The chain is built from TRBV5-1 and TRBJ2-7, with a possible D match to TRBD1 (5 bases). Trimming removed 4 bases at V and 1 base at J, with 15 bases between. Germline V lookup: CDR1 SGHRS, CDR2 YFSETQ. This CDR3 comprises 15 residues. The CDR3: CASSGQGPSSYEQYF. The DNA for the CDR3 is TGCGCCAGCAGCGGCCAGGGTCCTTCGTCCTACGAGCAGTACTTC.

This chain connects TRBV7-2 to TRBJ2-1; 11 bases line up with TRBD2. CDR3 size: 12 residues. Germline assignment: CDR1 SGHTA and CDR2 FQGNSA. V dropped 5 bases and J dropped 10; count of bases not matched to a gene: 1. The CDR3 sequence is CASSRLAGEQFF. The CDR3 region has the DNA TGTGCCAGCAGCCGACTAGCGGGGGAGCAGTTCTTC.

This chain links TRBV5-1 with TRBJ1-2; TRBD1 matches at 12 bases. This CDR3 is built from 15 residues. The ends lost 4 bases at V and 8 bases at J; junction bases unmatched: 9. CDR1 SGHRS and CDR2 YFSETQ come from the germline V gene. CDR3 coding DNA: TGCGCCAGCAGCCGGAGTGAGGGACAGGGGGCGGGCTACACCTTC. The encoded protein is CASSRSEGQGAGYTF. Combining the CDR3 with reference TRBV5-1 and TRBJ1-2 gives the whole variable domain KAGVTQTPRYLIKTRGQQVTLSCSPISGHRSVSWYQQTPGQGLQFLFEYFSETQRNKGNFPGRFSGRQFSNSRSEMNVSTLELGDSALYLCASSRSEGQGAGYTFGSGTRLTVV.

This rearrangement joins TRBV11-3 to TRBJ2-1, with D tentatively TRBD2 (6 bases). V dropped 1 base and J dropped 2 bases, with 12 bases sitting between them. The CDR3 consists of 16 residues. In germline, CDR1 is SGHNT, CDR2 YENEEA. The CDR3 DNA reads TGTGCCAGCAGCTTAGCCGGTAGCGGACCCTACAATGAGCAGTTCTTC. It yields the protein CASSLAGSGPYNEQFF. Drawing the rest from reference TRBV11-3 and TRBJ2-1, the complete variable domain is EAGVVQSPRYKIIEKKQPVAFWCNPISGHNTLYWYLQNLGQGPELLIRYENEEAVDDSQLPKDRFSAERLKGVDSTLKIQPAELGDSAVYLCASSLAGSGPYNEQFFGPGTRLTVL.

The V gene is TRBV7-2, the J gene TRBJ1-3; no clear D gene. V lost 8 bases to trimming and J lost 2 bases, with 13 bases between them. Germline CDR1 reads SGHTA; CDR2 reads FQGNSA. This CDR3 comprises 14 residues. The DNA for the CDR3 is TGTGCCAGCTACTTCCTTGGGCCTGGAAACACCATATATTTT. Protein: CASYFLGPGNTIYF.

This clone has more than one count but fewer than ten. The rearrangement links TRBV7-8 to TRBJ2-7; 7 nucleotides align to TRBD1. The CDR3 has 17 residues. V lost 5 bases to trimming and J lost 0 bases; unmatched junction nucleotides: 13. Germline-derived CDR1 and CDR2 are SGHVS and FQNEAQ. The CDR3 DNA follows: TGTGCCAGCAGCCAACCGCGACAGGGTATGAACTCCTACGAGCAGTACTTC. Its translation: CASSQPRQGMNSYEQYF.

The chain carries TRBV5-4 and TRBJ2-3, with D unclear. The length of the CDR3 is 15 residues. V gave up 2 bases and J gave up 0 bases, with 10 bases separating them. In germline, CDR1 is SGHNT, CDR2 YYREEE (reference sequence). This CDR3 is CASSFELASTDTQYF. CDR3 nucleotide sequence: TGTGCCAGCAGCTTTGAGCTCGCGAGCACAGATACGCAGTATTTT.

The chain has TRBV2 and TRBJ2-5; 7 bases map to TRBD1. Germline loops: CDR1 SNHLY, CDR2 FYNNEI. CDR3 length: 14 amino acids. After removal of 5 bases from V and 2 bases from J, the junction contained 5 bases not matched to a gene. CDR3 in amino acids: CASSKGTEQETQYF. The CDR3 DNA sequence: TGTGCCAGCAGTAAAGGGACAGAACAAGAGACCCAGTACTTC.

The chain links TRBV7-2 to TRBJ2-5, with 12 bases lining up with TRBD2. Germline trimming cut 1 base from V and 6 bases from J; bases unmatched to any gene: 12. CDR1 is SGHTA, CDR2 FQGNSA, per germline. The CDR3 runs to 18 residues. In nucleotides, the CDR3 is TGTGCCAGCAGCTTAGTTCCTCGGACTAGCGGGGATTTAAAGACCCAGTACTTC. Translating it yields CASSLVPRTSGDLKTQYF.

The chain carries TRBV30 and TRBJ1-6; D ambiguous. V was trimmed by 3 bases and J by 4 bases, leaving 13 bases between them. Looked up from germline, CDR1 is GTSNPN and CDR2 is SVGIG (reference sequence). The CDR3 length is 15 residues. The DNA for the CDR3 is TGTGCCTGGAGCGGCGGCGTGAGGTATAATTCACCCCTCCACTTT. It encodes CAWSGGVRYNSPLHF.

This clone appeared a single time. CDR3 sequence: CASSVGDTQETQYF. The CDR3 DNA is TGCGCCAGCAGCGTAGGGGACACCCAAGAGACCCAGTACTTC. The J gene is TRBJ2-5, the V gene TRBV5-1, with D perhaps matching TRBD1 (6 bases). Trimming took off 4 bases at V and 1 base at J, with 11 bases between the two ends. CDR1 SGHRS and CDR2 YFSETQ come from the germline V gene. CDR3 size: 14 residues.

This chain connects TRBV5-6 to TRBJ2-5, with 14 bases that match TRBD2. Germline V gene data show CDR1 as SGHDT and CDR2 as YYEEEE. The CDR3 has 17 residues. The trim removed 4 bases at V and 5 bases at J, leaving 10 bases unmatched. CDR3 DNA sequence: TGTGCCAGCAGCGCCGGACTAGCGGGGGGCCCTCGGGAGACCCAGTACTTC. It specifies CASSAGLAGGPRETQYF.

V and J are TRBV4-1 and TRBJ2-3; a weak D match, TRBD1 (5 bases). V gave up 4 bases and J gave up 0 bases, with 11 bases separating them. Germline V gene lookup returns CDR1 MGHRA and CDR2 YSYEKL. The CDR3 consists of 15 residues. CDR3 in amino acids: CASSRVGLSTDTQYF. The CDR3 region has the DNA TGCGCCAGCAGCCGAGTGGGGCTAAGCACAGATACGCAGTATTTT.

The V call is TRBV19, the J call TRBJ2-5, with TRBD2 matching 7 bases. The junction had 8 bases not matched to a gene; V was cut back by 3 bases and J by 4 bases. This CDR3 contains 15 residues. Germline V gene data show CDR1 as LNHDA and CDR2 as SQIVND (reference sequence). CDR3 sequence (DNA): TGTGCCAGTAGTATCGGAACTAGCGAACGAGAGACCCAGTACTTC. Its protein product is CASSIGTSERETQYF.